The entry below describes one T cell receptor (beta chain). Its antigen is unknown. Trimming removed 7 bases from V and 5 bases from J, with 15 bases in between. The germline gives CDR1 SNHLY, CDR2 FYNNEI. This CDR3 has 13 amino acids. TCRdb's copy holds only in-frame clones and misses some; the assay was immunoSEQ multiplex PCR. This sample carries 50,000 or so clones, 70% to 90% of them seen once, and the ten largest clones take approximately 0.92%. The data stem from a study of OX40 agonist ivuxolimab in advanced cancers. Across the whole study: Previous treatment with anti-PD-1, anti-PD-L1 or anti-CTLA-4 therapy was allowed; about 44% had received some. General study findings and limits: Fewer expanded clones were found on average in CD4+ than in CD8+ T cells. Both blood CD4+ and CD8+ T cells showed clonal growth by week 6 at 0.1 to 3.0 mg/kg. Among some nonresponders, normalized T-cell clonal expansion was also low.

This chain uses TRBV2 with TRBJ2-7; no definite D call. This TCR derives from an adult with an advanced solid tumor such as melanoma, head and neck, liver or kidney cancer. The starting material was CD4+ or CD8+ T cells sorted from blood, obtained in a trial of the OX40 agonist ivuxolimab. This CDR3 is CASTEVPFNEQYF. DNA for the CDR3: TGTGCCAGCACAGAGGTCCCATTCAACGAGCAGTACTTC.